A selection of T cell receptor beta chains follows, all from one sample in a study of cytomegalovirus exposure and HLA in healthy donors. Data came from immunoSEQ multiplex PCR; TCRdb stores just in-frame clones and leaves some out. The sample has 100,000 to 120,000 clones; roughly 90% are singletons. Sequencing was done on a sample of PBMCs. Receptors were obtained from a woman aged 30 to 39 in good health and CMV-seropositive. Each CDR3 is given without its conserved first and last residue. Each record gives: V gene, J gene, CDR3 protein.

V: TRBV6-5; J: TRBJ2-5; CDR3: ASSLTTGTQETQY
V: TRBV7-6; J: TRBJ2-3; CDR3: ASSRTSGTQDTQY
V: TRBV6-1; J: TRBJ2-7; CDR3: ATTDGGTYEQY
V: TRBV7-2; J: TRBJ1-4; CDR3: ASSPGGEGREKLF
V: TRBV19; J: TRBJ1-5; CDR3: ASSDWSNQPQH
V: TRBV7-2; J: TRBJ2-7; CDR3: ASSLVPSGEAHEQY
V: TRBV7-9; J: TRBJ2-1; CDR3: ASKPSLGGTEQF
V: TRBV4-3; J: TRBJ2-1; CDR3: ASSQEVRGSSYNEQF
V: TRBV5-6; J: TRBJ1-2; CDR3: ASSFRGRYGYT
V: TRBV5-6; J: TRBJ2-7; CDR3: ASSLYQGGYEQY
V: TRBV5-1; J: TRBJ1-1; CDR3: ASSSGIVSNTEAF
V: TRBV27; J: TRBJ1-2; CDR3: ASRRQGAEGYT
V: TRBV7-9; J: TRBJ1-1; CDR3: ASSPGQGMNTEAF
V: TRBV2; J: TRBJ1-1; CDR3: ASSPGTPNTEAF